These T cell receptor beta chains were read from a single sample in a study of spatial heterogeneity in lung cancer. One entry per CDR3 protein, called by TCRdb with MiXCR from the 5' RACE reads. The data show 25,000 or so distinct CDR3 sequences, with about 3% seen just once and 25% to 35% held by the top ten. Sequenced material: PBMCs, taken at surgery. Source of these receptors: a female donor with early-stage non-small cell lung cancer. Both conserved end residues are part of each CDR3. The D gene is left open where the match is weak. Size is omitted from some rows. Given values are once, few, many or a class for expanded clones.

cdr3_length: 15; j_call: TRBJ1-1; clone_size: medium-sized; d_call: -; v_call: TRBV28; cdr3_nt: TGTGCCAGCAGTCCGTTCCAGGAAGAGAACACTGAAGCTTTCTTT; cdr3_aa: CASSPFQEENTEAFF
cdr3_length: 14; j_call: TRBJ1-1; clone_size: many; d_call: -; v_call: TRBV7-9; cdr3_nt: TGTGCCAGCAGCCCCGGGACCCCGAACACTGAAGCTTTCTTT; cdr3_aa: CASSPGTPNTEAFF
cdr3_length: 14; j_call: TRBJ2-1; clone_size: many; d_call: -; v_call: TRBV24-1; cdr3_nt: TGTGCCACGGGCCCGGGACCCCTAGGGAATGAGCAGTTCTTC; cdr3_aa: CATGPGPLGNEQFF
cdr3_length: 13; j_call: TRBJ1-2; clone_size: many; d_call: -; v_call: TRBV28; cdr3_nt: TGTGCCAGCAGTTCGGCGACTAACTATGGCTACACCTTC; cdr3_aa: CASSSATNYGYTF
cdr3_length: 13; j_call: TRBJ2-7; clone_size: medium-sized; d_call: -; v_call: TRBV7-9; cdr3_nt: TGTGCCAGCAGCCCTAAAGGACCGTACGAGCAGTACTTC; cdr3_aa: CASSPKGPYEQYF
cdr3_length: 16; j_call: TRBJ2-6; clone_size: medium-sized; d_call: TRBD1; v_call: TRBV29-1; cdr3_nt: TGCAGCGTCGCCCGGACAGGGGGCGCTGGGGCCAACGTCCTGACTTTC; cdr3_aa: CSVARTGGAGANVLTF
cdr3_length: 16; j_call: TRBJ1-5; clone_size: many; d_call: -; v_call: TRBV19; cdr3_nt: TGTGCCAGTCATGAAACAGGAAAGCGGAGCAATCAGCCCCAGCATTTT; cdr3_aa: CASHETGKRSNQPQHF
cdr3_length: 15; j_call: TRBJ2-5; clone_size: many; d_call: TRBD1; v_call: TRBV29-1; cdr3_nt: TGCAGCGTTGGTTTTGGGACAGGGGGCCAAGAGACCCAGTACTTC; cdr3_aa: CSVGFGTGGQETQYF
cdr3_length: 12; j_call: TRBJ2-1; clone_size: many; d_call: -; v_call: TRBV28; cdr3_nt: TGTGCCAGCAGTTTATATCCAAATGAGCAGTTCTTC; cdr3_aa: CASSLYPNEQFF
cdr3_length: 16; j_call: TRBJ1-6; clone_size: many; d_call: -; v_call: TRBV6-1; cdr3_nt: TGTGCCAGCAGTGAGAAAGGTTCCGCGAACGGCTCACCCCTCCACTTT; cdr3_aa: CASSEKGSANGSPLHF
cdr3_length: 15; j_call: TRBJ1-4; clone_size: -; d_call: TRBD1; v_call: TRBV5-1; cdr3_nt: TGCGCCAGCAGCTTGGGGGACAGGCGCCATGAAAAACTGTTTTTT; cdr3_aa: CASSLGDRRHEKLFF
cdr3_length: 18; j_call: TRBJ2-3; clone_size: few; d_call: TRBD2; v_call: TRBV7-2; cdr3_nt: TGTGCCAGCAGCATCGGACTAGCGGGAGGGCCAGGAACAGATACGCAGTATTTT; cdr3_aa: CASSIGLAGGPGTDTQYF
cdr3_length: 16; j_call: TRBJ2-1; clone_size: many; d_call: TRBD1; v_call: TRBV20-1; cdr3_nt: TGCAGTGCTAGAGATTTCACCGGGACAGGGAACAATGAGCAGTTCTTC; cdr3_aa: CSARDFTGTGNNEQFF
cdr3_length: 14; j_call: TRBJ1-5; clone_size: many; d_call: -; v_call: TRBV12-3/TRBV12-4; cdr3_nt: TGTGCCAGCAGTTTTAGACAGTCACATCAGCCCCAGCATTTT; cdr3_aa: CASSFRQSHQPQHF
cdr3_length: 15; j_call: TRBJ2-1; clone_size: many; d_call: TRBD2; v_call: TRBV7-2; cdr3_nt: TGTGCCAGCACCGGCGGGACTAGCGGGACAAATGAGCAGTTCTTC; cdr3_aa: CASTGGTSGTNEQFF
cdr3_length: 16; j_call: TRBJ2-7; clone_size: many; d_call: -; v_call: TRBV6-2/TRBV6-3; cdr3_nt: TGTGCCAGCAGTTACTCCCGACAAGCTCAGAGCTACGAGCAGTACTTC; cdr3_aa: CASSYSRQAQSYEQYF
cdr3_length: 13; j_call: TRBJ1-5; clone_size: many; d_call: -; v_call: TRBV20-1; cdr3_nt: TGCAGTGCTACCAGACGGAACAATCAGCCCCAGCATTTT; cdr3_aa: CSATRRNNQPQHF
cdr3_length: 14; j_call: TRBJ2-2; clone_size: many; d_call: -; v_call: TRBV25-1; cdr3_nt: TGTGCCAGCACCAGACAGCCCAACACCGGGGAGCTGTTTTTT; cdr3_aa: CASTRQPNTGELFF
cdr3_length: 19; j_call: TRBJ2-6; clone_size: many; d_call: TRBD2; v_call: TRBV19; cdr3_nt: TGTGCCAGTAGTTCGGCTAGCGGGAGGCACGTCCCTGGGGCCAACGTCCTGACTTTC; cdr3_aa: CASSSASGRHVPGANVLTF
cdr3_length: 15; j_call: TRBJ2-1; clone_size: medium-sized; d_call: -; v_call: TRBV5-1; cdr3_nt: TGCGCCAGCAGCTTGAGCGCTTACTCCTACAATGAGCAGTTCTTC; cdr3_aa: CASSLSAYSYNEQFF
cdr3_length: 15; j_call: TRBJ2-5; clone_size: many; d_call: TRBD1; v_call: TRBV9; cdr3_nt: TGTGCCAGCAGCGGAAGGCCGGGACAGCAAGAGACCCAGTACTTC; cdr3_aa: CASSGRPGQQETQYF
cdr3_length: 18; j_call: TRBJ2-5; clone_size: many; d_call: TRBD2; v_call: TRBV5-1; cdr3_nt: TGCGCCAGCAGCTTTGAAGCGCGGACTAGCGGGCGCCAAGAGACCCAGTACTTC; cdr3_aa: CASSFEARTSGRQETQYF
cdr3_length: 15; j_call: TRBJ1-5; clone_size: few; d_call: TRBD1; v_call: TRBV27; cdr3_nt: TGTGCCAGCAGACCCCGGCCAGGGGGCTTTCAGCCCCAGCATTTT; cdr3_aa: CASRPRPGGFQPQHF
cdr3_length: 12; j_call: TRBJ2-2; clone_size: many; d_call: -; v_call: TRBV12-3/TRBV12-4; cdr3_nt: TGTGCCAGCAGCTCAGGGGTCGGGGAGCTGTTTTTT; cdr3_aa: CASSSGVGELFF
cdr3_length: 13; j_call: TRBJ1-2; clone_size: few; d_call: TRBD1; v_call: TRBV12-3/TRBV12-4; cdr3_nt: TGTGCCAGCAGCCTCGCAGGGGGAAATGGCTACACCTTC; cdr3_aa: CASSLAGGNGYTF
cdr3_length: 16; j_call: TRBJ1-2; clone_size: many; d_call: TRBD1; v_call: TRBV20-1; cdr3_nt: TGCAGTGCCACGCCCGGACAGGGGGCGCTCGGCTATGGCTACACCTTC; cdr3_aa: CSATPGQGALGYGYTF
cdr3_length: 12; j_call: TRBJ2-2; clone_size: many; d_call: -; v_call: TRBV7-3; cdr3_nt: TGTGCCAGCAGCTTTCAAGGCGGGGAGCTGTTTTTT; cdr3_aa: CASSFQGGELFF
cdr3_length: 16; j_call: TRBJ2-7; clone_size: many; d_call: TRBD2; v_call: TRBV4-1; cdr3_nt: TGCGCCAGCAGCCAAGTCCGGACCGGGAGGGCCTACGAGCAGTACTTC; cdr3_aa: CASSQVRTGRAYEQYF
cdr3_length: 12; j_call: TRBJ2-2; clone_size: -; d_call: -; v_call: TRBV12-3/TRBV12-4; cdr3_nt: TGTGCCAGCAGTTTCAATGCCGGGGAGCTGTTTTTT; cdr3_aa: CASSFNAGELFF
cdr3_length: 15; j_call: TRBJ2-6; clone_size: -; d_call: -; v_call: TRBV6-1; cdr3_nt: TGTGCCAGCAGTCAGGGATCGGCTGGGGCCAACGCCCTGACTTTC; cdr3_aa: CASSQGSAGANALTF
cdr3_length: 14; j_call: TRBJ2-7; clone_size: many; d_call: -; v_call: TRBV14; cdr3_nt: TGTGCCAGCAGCCGCAAGGGAAGGGACTACGAGCAGTACTTC; cdr3_aa: CASSRKGRDYEQYF
cdr3_length: 12; j_call: TRBJ2-2; clone_size: many; d_call: -; v_call: TRBV11-3; cdr3_nt: TGTGCCAGCAGCTCACATACCGGGGAGCTGTTTTTT; cdr3_aa: CASSSHTGELFF
cdr3_length: 14; j_call: TRBJ1-2; clone_size: many; d_call: -; v_call: TRBV7-9; cdr3_nt: TGTGCCAGCAGCTCCGGACAGTTCAACTATGGCTACACCTTC; cdr3_aa: CASSSGQFNYGYTF
cdr3_length: 14; j_call: TRBJ2-3; clone_size: many; d_call: -; v_call: TRBV29-1; cdr3_nt: TGCAGCGGAACTAGGGGAAAGTACACAGATACGCAGTATTTT; cdr3_aa: CSGTRGKYTDTQYF
cdr3_length: 18; j_call: TRBJ2-7; clone_size: many; d_call: TRBD2; v_call: TRBV7-9; cdr3_nt: TGTGCCAGCAGCTCCGACGCGAACCAATGGGGGAGGGCCCTCGAGCAGTACTTC; cdr3_aa: CASSSDANQWGRALEQYF
cdr3_length: 16; j_call: TRBJ2-1; clone_size: medium-sized; d_call: TRBD2; v_call: TRBV4-2; cdr3_nt: TGTGCCAGCAGCCACTTAAGGACTAGCGCCGGAAGTGAGCAGTTCTTC; cdr3_aa: CASSHLRTSAGSEQFF
cdr3_length: 15; j_call: TRBJ1-1; clone_size: many; d_call: -; v_call: TRBV5-1; cdr3_nt: TGCGCCAGCAGCTTGGTACCCCCTCCGGGTACTGAAGCTTTCTTT; cdr3_aa: CASSLVPPPGTEAFF
cdr3_length: 18; j_call: TRBJ2-1; clone_size: many; d_call: -; v_call: TRBV27; cdr3_nt: TGTGCCAGCAGTGCCGACCGGGGGTTAGGCACCTCCTACAATGAGCAGTTCTTC; cdr3_aa: CASSADRGLGTSYNEQFF
cdr3_length: 13; j_call: TRBJ2-7; clone_size: many; d_call: -; v_call: TRBV3-1; cdr3_nt: TGTGCCAGCAGCCAGTCGGGAGTGAACGAGCAGTACTTC; cdr3_aa: CASSQSGVNEQYF
cdr3_length: 18; j_call: TRBJ2-1; clone_size: many; d_call: TRBD2; v_call: TRBV4-1; cdr3_nt: TGCGCCAGCAGCTTACTCCCGGCTAGCGGGAGGGCCCTCAATGAGCAGTTCTTC; cdr3_aa: CASSLLPASGRALNEQFF
cdr3_length: 14; j_call: TRBJ2-7; clone_size: many; d_call: TRBD1; v_call: TRBV11-1; cdr3_nt: TGTGCCAGCAGCTCCTCATCGGACAGGGACGAGCAGTACTTC; cdr3_aa: CASSSSSDRDEQYF
cdr3_length: 11; j_call: TRBJ2-1; clone_size: many; d_call: -; v_call: TRBV2; cdr3_nt: TGTGCCAGCAGGCAGGGTTGGGTGCAGTTCTTC; cdr3_aa: CASRQGWVQFF
cdr3_length: 14; j_call: TRBJ1-6; clone_size: many; d_call: TRBD1; v_call: TRBV7-3; cdr3_nt: TGTGCCAGCAGATCCGGGACAGGTTCTTCACCCCTCCACTTT; cdr3_aa: CASRSGTGSSPLHF
cdr3_length: 13; j_call: TRBJ2-7; clone_size: many; d_call: -; v_call: TRBV7-9; cdr3_nt: TGTGCCAGCAGCTTAGTCGGGGTCAACGAGCAGTACTTC; cdr3_aa: CASSLVGVNEQYF